Sequencing of this T cell receptor beta chain was carried out in a study of blood T cell repertoires in COVID-19. Study details: From the United States, Italy and Spain came samples of acute and convalescent COVID-19. Nucleic acid was either cDNA or gDNA, and it came from T cells, B-cell-depleted T cells, or PBMCs.

Original processing notes: Amplification of reference gene primers was used by the study to estimate nucleated cell counts. Here immunoSEQ multiplex PCR was the method, and the copy in TCRdb shows in-frame clones only, minus some. V and J calls and clone size are those listed in that table; D and trimming were worked out from the DNA. Here the sample spans approximately 190,000 clones, 84% being singletons. The CDR3 is made up of 15 amino acids. Deletions cut 4 bases from V and 7 bases from J, with 20 bases between. The germline gives CDR1 KGHSH, CDR2 LQKENI. This clone has just one count. The TCR sequence derives from a woman in her 70s with active or convalescent COVID-19. The chain recombines TRBV18 with TRBJ2-7, with TRBD1 as a possible D gene (6 bases). Sequencing input: peripheral blood. CDR3 nucleotide sequence: TGTGCCAGCTCACGGGACCGGGACACCCCCAGAGAGCAGTACTTC. Its translation: CASSRDRDTPREQYF.